Below, 3 T cell receptor beta chains from the same sample are listed, as sequenced in a study of shared clonotypes between healthy human individuals. Terminally differentiated effector memory CD45RA+ cells were excluded from the naive CD8 cells, which were CD45RO-negative and positively selected for CCR7. Assay: immunoSEQ multiplex PCR; the TCRdb copy retains only in-frame clones and omits some. The table has more than 550,000 clones, 92% seen once. Input material: naive CD8+ T cells sorted from blood. The origin of the receptors is a man aged 30 to 45 in good health.

V gene TRBV11-2 combines with J gene TRBJ2-1, with D uncertain. Germline V gene sequence: CDR1 SGHAT, CDR2 FQNNGV. The CDR3 contains 15 residues. Trimming took 4 bases from V and 4 from J, leaving 14 bases between them. The CDR3, as DNA: TGTGCCAGCAGCTACTTTTTAGACGAATACAATGAGCAGTTCTTC. Its protein is CASSYFLDEYNEQFF. Full variable domain (outside the CDR3, taken from reference TRBV11-2 and TRBJ2-1): EAGVAQSPRYKIIEKRQSVAFWCNPISGHATLYWYQQILGQGPKLLIQFQNNGVVDDSQLPKDRFSAERLKGVDSTLKIQPAKLEDSAVYLCASSYFLDEYNEQFFGPGTRLTVL.

This clone appeared a single time. The chain combines TRBV18 with TRBJ2-1, with no clear D. Trimming took off 3 bases at V and 9 bases at J, with 9 bases between the two ends. Germline V gene data show CDR1 as KGHSH and CDR2 as LQKENI. The CDR3 totals 12 residues. The CDR3 loop is CASSPTPGEQFF. The CDR3 DNA is TGTGCCAGCTCACCGACGCCAGGTGAGCAGTTCTTC.

In regard to this clone: Other DNA variants within this sample encode the same CDR3. This chain joins TRBV19 and TRBJ2-7; 8 bases match TRBD1. V lost 3 bases to trimming and J lost 3 bases; unmatched junction nucleotides: 4. In germline, CDR1 is LNHDA, CDR2 SQIVND (reference sequence). The CDR3 length is 14 residues. CDR3 loop: CASSIGTGDYEQYF. The CDR3 DNA is TGTGCCAGTAGTATCGGGACAGGCGACTACGAGCAGTACTTC.